This T cell receptor beta chain derives from a study of blood T cell repertoires in COVID-19. Enrolled through a virtual design, the participants were between about 18 and 100 years of age and came from some 26 US areas. Membership in each cohort depended on participant-reported clinical history. The protocol was immunoSEQ multiplex PCR, while the TCRdb copy is restricted to in-frame clones and leaves out a portion. The sample has about 270,000 clones; about 87% are singletons. Germline CDR1 reads MGHRA; CDR2 reads YSYEKL. The CDR3 is 13 amino acids. Trimming took 6 bases from V and 4 from J, leaving 10 bases between them.

The clonotype was recovered from a middle-aged woman with acute COVID-19. The specimen was PBMCs or T cells enriched from blood (not recorded which). The chain has TRBV4-1 and TRBJ1-5; tentative D call: TRBD1 (5 bases). The CDR3 loop is CASRAGWNQPQHF. CDR3 bases: TGCGCCAGCAGGGCAGGGTGGAATCAGCCCCAGCATTTT.